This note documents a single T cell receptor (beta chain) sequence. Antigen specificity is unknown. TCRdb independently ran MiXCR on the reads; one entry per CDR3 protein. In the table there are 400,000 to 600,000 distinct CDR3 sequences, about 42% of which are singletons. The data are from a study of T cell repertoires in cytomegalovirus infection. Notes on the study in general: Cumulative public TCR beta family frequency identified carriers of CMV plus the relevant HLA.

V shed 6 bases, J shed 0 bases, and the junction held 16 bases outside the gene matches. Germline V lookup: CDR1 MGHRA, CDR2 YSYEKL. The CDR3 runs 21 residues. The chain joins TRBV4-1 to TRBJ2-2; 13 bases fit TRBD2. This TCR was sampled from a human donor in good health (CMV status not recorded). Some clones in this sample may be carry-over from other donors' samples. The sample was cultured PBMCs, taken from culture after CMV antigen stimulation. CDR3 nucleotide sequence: TGCGCCAGCAGTCTAATGCGGACTAGCGGGAGTTTCCCGGCGAACACCGGGGAGCTGTTTTTT. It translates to CASSLMRTSGSFPANTGELFF.